A single sample gave rise to the 24 T cell receptor beta chains below, sequenced in a study of blood T cell repertoires in COVID-19. Sequencing used immunoSEQ multiplex PCR; TCRdb keeps in-frame clones, though not all of them. The repertoire consists of under 150,000 clones, with around 83% occurring once and the leading ten covering about 3.6%. Sequenced material: peripheral blood. The receptor source for this set is a man aged 40-49 years with acute or convalescent COVID-19.

The chain is built from TRBV10-2 and TRBJ1-1; maybe TRBD1 (6 bases). The CDR3 consists of 13 residues. The germline V gene has CDR1 WSHSY and CDR2 SAAADI. The germline V and J ends were trimmed by 6 bases and 4 bases, with 12 bases remaining between them. CDR3 DNA sequence: TGCGCCAGCAGGGAAAACAGGGTCACTGAAGCTTTCTTT. The encoded protein is CASRENRVTEAFF.

The chain uses TRBV4-1 and TRBJ2-7; D might be TRBD1 (5 bases). The V gene lost 2 bases and the J gene lost 2 bases, with 10 bases spanning the gap. CDR1 is MGHRA and CDR2 is YSYEKL in the germline V gene. This CDR3 is built from 14 residues. Written as DNA, the CDR3 is TGCGCCAGCAGCCAACTAGGGGAAGCCTACGAGCAGTACTTC. Protein product: CASSQLGEAYEQYF.

Only a few counts were recorded for this clone. The chain uses TRBV2 and TRBJ1-2; D is unresolved. The V and J ends lost 3 bases and 7 bases respectively, with 12 bases between them. The germline gives CDR1 SNHLY, CDR2 FYNNEI. The CDR3 runs to 13 residues. The CDR3: CASSDSLTGGYTF. The CDR3 DNA sequence: TGTGCCAGCAGTGACAGTCTAACGGGTGGCTACACCTTC.

The rearrangement joins TRBV14 to TRBJ2-7; perhaps TRBD1 as D (6 bases). The V gene's germline CDR1 is SGHDN and CDR2 FVKESK. The V and J ends lost 4 bases and 5 bases respectively, with 18 bases between them. The CDR3 loop spans 15 amino acids. CDR3 amino acids: CASSLDSLRSDEQYF. In DNA form, the CDR3 reads TGTGCCAGCAGCCTGGACAGTTTAAGGAGCGACGAGCAGTACTTC.

This sequence joins TRBV10-3 and TRBJ2-6; D is possibly TRBD1 (6 bases). The CDR3 extends over 14 amino acids. The germline gives CDR1 ENHRY, CDR2 SYGVKD. The V and J ends lost 6 bases and 2 bases respectively, with 8 bases between them. CDR3 coding DNA: TGTGCCATCAGCAGGGGAGCTGGGGCCAACGTCCTGACTTTC. It codes for CAISRGAGANVLTF.

This clone appeared a few times. The chain couples TRBV5-1 to TRBJ2-7; no reliable D call. V lost 1 base to trimming and J lost 3 bases, with 11 bases between them. The CDR3 contains 14 residues. Per germline, CDR1 SGHRS and CDR2 YFSETQ. This chain's CDR3 is CASSLSAGVYEQYF. The CDR3 DNA reads as TGCGCCAGCAGCTTGTCGGCAGGTGTCTACGAGCAGTACTTC.

The chain is built from TRBV19 and TRBJ1-1; the match to TRBD1 covers 10 bases. CDR3 length equals 17 residues. V gave up 3 bases and J gave up 2 bases; unmatched junction bases: 9. From germline, CDR1 is LNHDA and CDR2 SQIVND (reference sequence). CDR3 DNA: TGTGCCAGTAGTATCCGCACGGGACAGGGGCTTAACACTGAAGCTTTCTTT. Residues: CASSIRTGQGLNTEAFF.

The chain combines TRBV24-1 with TRBJ1-6, with 8 nucleotides matching TRBD1. From germline, CDR1 is KGHDR and CDR2 SFDVKD. Trimming took 3 bases from V and 6 from J; bases not matched to a gene: 6. CDR3 length: 16 residues. The CDR3 sequence: CATSDQDRVVNSPLHF. The CDR3 coding sequence is TGTGCCACCAGTGATCAGGACAGGGTAGTTAATTCACCCCTCCACTTT.

The V gene is TRBV7-9, the J gene TRBJ2-7; 8 bases agree with TRBD2. J gave up 6 bases and V 3 bases, and 4 bases lay outside the gene matches. The CDR3 has 13 amino acids. Germline values: CDR1 SEHNR, CDR2 FQNEAQ (reference sequence). The CDR3 nucleotides read TGTGCCAGCAGCTTCGGGGGGGCCGGCGAGCAGTACTTC. Its protein product is CASSFGGAGEQYF. The whole variable domain, filled in from reference TRBV7-9 and TRBJ2-7, reads DTGVSQNPRHKITKRGQNVTFRCDPISEHNRLYWYRQTLGQGPEFLTYFQNEAQLEKSRLLSDRFSAERPKGSFSTLEIQRTEQGDSAMYLCASSFGGAGEQYFGPGTRLTVT.

The V gene is TRBV28, the J gene TRBJ1-2; possibly TRBD1 for D (5 bases). Germline CDR1 and CDR2: MDHEN and SYDVKM. This CDR3 spans 14 amino acids. The V end lost 1 base, the J end lost 6 bases, and 12 bases lay between the germline ends. Here the CDR3 reads CASSLSRTLDGYTF. CDR3 nucleotide sequence: TGTGCCAGCAGTTTATCCCGGACACTCGATGGCTACACCTTC.

The genes are TRBV7-3 and TRBJ2-1; D is possibly TRBD1 (6 bases). The CDR3 contains 14 residues. Germline CDR1 is SGHTA and CDR2 is FQGTGA. Deletions cut 2 bases from V and 8 bases from J, with 13 bases between. For the CDR3, the DNA is TGTGCCAGCAGCTTAGGGCCAGGGGTCGATGAGCAGTTCTTC. It is translated as CASSLGPGVDEQFF.

The rearrangement links TRBV7-8 to TRBJ1-2, with 11 bases that match TRBD1. The V and J ends lost 5 bases and 6 bases, in that order; junction bases with no gene match: 5. Germline CDR1 SGHVS, CDR2 FQNEAQ. The CDR3 covers 14 residues. CDR3 amino acids: CASSRRDRGNGYTF. The CDR3 bases are TGTGCCAGCAGCCGCCGGGACAGGGGGAATGGCTACACCTTC.

The gene calls are TRBV19 and TRBJ1-1; D is unresolved. Germline CDR1 LNHDA, CDR2 SQIVND (reference sequence). The CDR3 consists of 15 residues. V was cut by 3 bases and J by 2 bases, with 13 bases left in between. Here the CDR3 DNA reads TGTGCCAGTAGTATTTATTCCACAATCAACACTGAAGCTTTCTTT. It is translated as CASSIYSTINTEAFF.

This chain joins TRBV30 and TRBJ1-6; TRBD1 agrees at 7 bases. CDR3 length equals 14 residues. Germline trimming cut 3 bases from V and 8 bases from J; bases unmatched to any gene: 7. The germline V gene encodes CDR1 GTSNPN and CDR2 SVGIG (reference sequence). The CDR3 nucleotides read TGTGCCTGGAGCGATCGACAGGGATATTCACCCCTCCACTTT. Residues: CAWSDRQGYSPLHF.

The genes are TRBV4-1 and TRBJ2-5, with D perhaps matching TRBD2 (5 bases). This CDR3 contains 13 residues. The V end lost 4 bases, the J end lost 5 bases, and 11 bases lay between the germline ends. Germline lookup yields CDR1 MGHRA and CDR2 YSYEKL. The CDR3: CASSRWRRETQYF. CDR3 sequence (DNA): TGCGCCAGCAGCCGGTGGAGGAGGGAGACCCAGTACTTC.

V gene TRBV6-5 combines with J gene TRBJ2-1; maybe TRBD1 (6 bases). This CDR3 region has 12 residues. In germline, CDR1 is MNHEY, CDR2 SVGAGI. V gave up 8 bases and J gave up 8 bases, with 13 bases separating them. The CDR3 sequence: CASYRVWDEQFF. The CDR3 DNA reads TGTGCCAGCTACAGGGTATGGGATGAGCAGTTCTTC.

The rearrangement uses TRBV7-3 and TRBJ2-1; 8 bases align to TRBD2. The CDR3 is made up of 15 amino acids. V trimming: 5 bases; J trimming: 4 bases; junction bases outside the gene matches: 7. Germline lookup yields CDR1 SGHTA and CDR2 FQGTGA. DNA for the CDR3: TGTGCCAGCAGCCCCACGGGGGGGTCTTACAATGAGCAGTTCTTC. This gives the protein CASSPTGGSYNEQFF.

In nucleotides, the CDR3 is TGTGCCAGCAGTGACCCACCGGGGGTCGGGGGGGCAACTAATGAAAAACTGTTTTTT. It is translated as CASSDPPGVGGATNEKLFF. The chain carries TRBV2 and TRBJ1-4; D is perhaps TRBD1 (5 bases). This CDR3 is 19 amino acids long. The V end lost 3 bases, the J end lost 0 bases, and 20 bases lay between the germline ends. In germline, CDR1 is SNHLY, CDR2 FYNNEI.

V usage is TRBV19 and J usage is TRBJ1-5, with 7 bases fitting TRBD1. The length of the CDR3 is 16 residues. J gave up 0 bases and V 6 bases, and 8 bases lay outside the gene matches. The germline V gene encodes CDR1 LNHDA and CDR2 SQIVND (reference sequence). Written as DNA, the CDR3 is TGTGCCAGTAGCCACCCGACAGGGTATAGCAATCAGCCCCAGCATTTT. As protein: CASSHPTGYSNQPQHF.

This clone was detected only a few times. V gene TRBV7-9 combines with J gene TRBJ2-3; 9 bases are a match to TRBD2. The CDR3 consists of 18 residues. V lost 5 bases and J lost 2; bases outside the gene matches: 14. Germline-derived CDR1 and CDR2 are SEHNR and FQNEAQ (reference sequence). The CDR3, as DNA: TGTGCCAGCAGCGACTCCGGGACTAGCAACGCTTACACAGATACGCAGTATTTT. Amino acid sequence: CASSDSGTSNAYTDTQYF.

V usage is TRBV27 and J usage is TRBJ2-3, with 7 nucleotides matching TRBD1. CDR1 and CDR2 from the germline V gene are MNHEY and SMNVEV (reference sequence). The V and J ends lost 5 bases and 0 bases, in that order; junction bases with no gene match: 5. This CDR3 has 15 amino acids. DNA of the CDR3: TGTGCCAGCAGTCTGTTACAGGGGAGCACAGATACGCAGTATTTT. Protein sequence: CASSLLQGSTDTQYF.

The chain couples TRBV9 to TRBJ2-5; no reliable D call. Looked up from germline, CDR1 is SGDLS and CDR2 is YYNGEE. V was trimmed by 1 base and J by 4 bases, leaving 11 bases between them. The CDR3 extends over 14 amino acids. DNA of the CDR3: TGTGCCAGCAGCGTATCGGCTAGGCGAGAGACCCAGTACTTC. Translating gives CASSVSARRETQYF.

The gene calls are TRBV5-8 and TRBJ1-1; D is perhaps TRBD1 (6 bases). Germline V CDR1 and CDR2: SGHTS, YDEGEE. The CDR3 totals 14 residues. The V end lost 3 bases, the J end lost 5 bases, and 14 bases lay between the germline ends. In DNA form, the CDR3 reads TGTGCCAGCAGCTCTCGAACAGGGTCGACTGAAGCTTTCTTT. Amino acid sequence: CASSSRTGSTEAFF.

The rearrangement uses TRBV24-1 and TRBJ2-1, with 10 bases fitting TRBD2. The CDR3 extends over 19 amino acids. Germline V gene data show CDR1 as KGHDR and CDR2 as SFDVKD. Germline trimming cut 3 bases from V and 4 bases from J; bases unmatched to any gene: 14. This chain's CDR3 is CATSDMSGGDSHGYNEQFF. CDR3 DNA: TGTGCCACCAGTGATATGAGCGGGGGGGATTCCCATGGGTACAATGAGCAGTTCTTC.